The 24 T cell receptor beta chains listed next were all sequenced from one sample in a study of CD8+ T cells in alopecia areata. Noted time point: mouse skin 6 weeks after grafting, around onset of hair loss. RNA, once extracted, was reverse transcribed into cDNA for use as the sequencing template. Produced via immunoSEQ multiplex PCR; TCRdb's table is partial and in-frame only. The sample is made up of about 5,900 clones, none counted only once. Sample: skin, taken at week 6. The receptors here all came from a C3H/HeJ mouse with alopecia areata. The strain is characterized by the MHC haplotype H2-k.

There are a few counts of this clone. These gene names are mouse names. Sequencing ends 4 residues short of the CDR3 end; the germline J gene provides the rest. The J gene is TRBJ2-4, the V gene TRBV13-1; 8 nucleotides agree with TRBD2. This CDR3 spans 12 amino acids. Germline CDR1 is NSHNY and CDR2 is SYGAGN. This CDR3 reads CASRTGGNTLYF. The CDR3 bases that were read are TGTGCCAGCAGAACTGGGGGAAAC.

Details on this clone: The gene names here belong to mouse. With the read ending 4 residues before the CDR3 end, the germline J gene is used to fill in that end. V usage is TRBV31 and J usage is TRBJ1-2; D gene uncertain. From germline, CDR1 is GKSSPN and CDR2 SITVG. V was shortened by 1 base and J by 0 bases, with 9 bases between the two germline ends. The CDR3 loop spans 14 amino acids. CDR3 sequence reads: CAWSPDIANSDYTF. The part of the CDR3 DNA that was read is TGTGCCTGGAGTCCAGACATTGCAAACTCC. The variable domain in full, completed from reference TRBV31 and TRBJ1-2, reads AQTIHQWPVAEIKAVGSPLSLGCTIKGKSSPNLYWYWQATGGTLQQLFYSITVGQVESVVQLNLSASRPKDDQFILSTEKLLLSHSGFYLCAWSPDIANSDYTFGSGTRLLVI.

For this clone: Mouse gene names apply. The sequenced part of the CDR3 DNA is TGTGCCAGCAGAGAGGGGGCGGGGGCAGAA. Amino acid sequence: CASREGAGAE. The complete CDR3 sequence is CASREGAGAETLYF. The V and J genes are TRBV13-1 and TRBJ2-3, with a weak D call TRBD1 (7 bases). The DNA ends 4 residues before the CDR3 does, and the rest of the CDR3 is filled in from the germline J gene. CDR3 length: 14 amino acids. Germline V gives CDR1 NSHNY, CDR2 SYGAGN. V was pared by 5 bases and J by 3 bases, with 13 bases between.

At least ten counts were recorded for this clone. The gene names here belong to mouse. The read finishes 4 residues shy of the CDR3 end, and the germline J gene is used to complete it. The chain couples TRBV12-1 to TRBJ2-2, with 9 nucleotides matching TRBD2. Per the germline V gene, CDR1 is SGHSN and CDR2 is HYEKVE. This CDR3 is built from 15 residues. J lost 1 base, V lost 2 bases, and 1 base had no gene match. The sequenced part of the CDR3 DNA is TGTGCCAGCTCTCGACTGGGGGAAAACACCGGG. It is translated as CASSRLGENTG. The CDR3, in full, reads CASSRLGENTGQLYF.

This clone came up many times. Genes and germline are mouse. The read ends 3 residues before the CDR3 terminus; that terminus is restored from the germline J gene. V gene TRBV16 combines with J gene TRBJ1-6, with 10 nucleotides matching TRBD1. TRBJ1-6 is an ORF; its function is uncertain. The CDR3 sequence is 16 residues long. Germline trimming cut 4 bases from V and 3 bases from J; bases unmatched to any gene: 3. Germline CDR1 reads SGHSA; CDR2 reads FRNQAP. This CDR3 is CASSSGTGVYNSPLYF. CDR3 DNA, as far as it was read: TGTGCAAGCAGCTCCGGGACAGGGGTCTATAATTCGCCC.

In this sample, this clone turned up many times. Mouse gene names and germline throughout. The read gets to within 4 residues of the CDR3 end, and the germline J gene fills in the rest. The chain recombines TRBV29 with TRBJ1-1; 8 bases line up with TRBD1. The V segment lost 6 bases and the J segment 0 bases; nucleotides outside the gene matches: 6. The CDR3 totals 15 residues. Germline CDR1 MSHET, CDR2 SYDVDS. The CDR3: CASSLGQGANTEVFF. The sequenced CDR3 bases are TGTGCTAGCAGCCTCGGACAGGGTGCAAACACA.

Comment on this clone: Mouse gene names and germline throughout. Sequencing ends 4 residues short of the CDR3 end; the germline J gene provides the rest. V and J are TRBV29 and TRBJ2-7, with 10 bases that match TRBD2. The CDR3 loop spans 15 amino acids. Germline V gene data show CDR1 as MSHET and CDR2 as SYDVDS. CDR3: CASSLHWGGFYEQYF. The CDR3 DNA, read in part, is TGTGCTAGCAGTTTACACTGGGGGGGTTTTTAT.

This clone was detected ten times or more. Genes and germline are mouse. Read data end 4 residues before the CDR3 end; the end is taken from the germline J gene. The chain is built from TRBV16 and TRBJ2-5, with a tentative D call TRBD1 (6 bases). The V and J ends lost 1 base and 1 base respectively, with 18 bases between them. In germline, CDR1 is SGHSA, CDR2 FRNQAP. The CDR3 has 18 residues. The CDR3 here is CASSLAPGQMGYQDTQYF. The sequenced CDR3 bases are TGTGCAAGCAGCTTAGCGCCGGGACAAATGGGGTACCAAGAC.

This clone is large (0.1 to 1%) within its sample. Genes and germline are mouse. Read data end 4 residues before the CDR3 end; the end is taken from the germline J gene. The rearrangement links TRBV31 to TRBJ2-1, with 13 bases identical to TRBD2. The V segment lost 3 bases and the J segment 3 bases; nucleotides outside the gene matches: 5. The CDR3 consists of 16 residues. Per germline, CDR1 GKSSPN and CDR2 SITVG. The sequenced part of the CDR3 DNA is TGTGCCTGGAGGTCCGGGACTGGGGGGGGCTATGCT. Protein: CAWRSGTGGGYA. The entire CDR3 protein is CAWRSGTGGGYAEQFF.

This clone was observed a few times. Genes and germline come from the mouse. Read data end 4 residues before the CDR3 end; the end is taken from the germline J gene. V gene TRBV13-1 combines with J gene TRBJ2-4, with D possibly TRBD1 on 6 matching bases. The CDR3 contains 15 residues. Trimming cost V 5 bases and J 0 bases, with 13 bases left between them. Per the germline V gene, CDR1 is NSHNY and CDR2 is SYGAGN. CDR3 DNA (partial): TGTGCCAGCAGCACGGACAGAACTAGTCAAAAC. Its translation is CASSTDRTSQN. The whole CDR3 protein reads CASSTDRTSQNTLYF.

This clone appeared a few times. Gene names denote mouse genes. The read finishes 4 residues shy of the CDR3 end, and the germline J gene is used to complete it. V and J are TRBV19 and TRBJ2-1, with 9 bases fitting TRBD1. Germline CDR1 and CDR2: FNHDT and SITEND (reference sequence). CDR3 length equals 14 residues. The junction had 0 bases not matched to a gene; V was cut back by 2 bases and J by 3 bases. The covered CDR3 bases are TGTGCCAGCAGTATGGGACAGGGCTATGCT. It translates to CASSMGQGYA. The complete CDR3 reads CASSMGQGYAEQFF.

With respect to this clone: The germline and genes are mouse ones. The CDR3 goes on 4 residues after the read ends, and that part is filled in from the germline J gene. The chain has TRBV5 and TRBJ2-1; TRBD2 matches 8 bases. V shed 1 base, J shed 4 bases, and the junction held 0 bases outside the gene matches. CDR1 is LGHNA, CDR2 YNLKQL, per germline (reference sequence). The CDR3 consists of 14 residues. CDR3 DNA (partial): TGTGCCAGCAGCCAAGGGACTGGGTATGCT. It is translated as CASSQGTGYA. The complete CDR3 reads CASSQGTGYAEQFF.

This clone appeared a few times. Gene names denote mouse genes. Read coverage stops 4 residues before the CDR3 terminus; the germline J gene supplies the remainder. The chain is built from TRBV14 and TRBJ1-4; weak D call: TRBD1 (6 bases). The CDR3 runs to 15 residues. The germline CDR1 and CDR2 sequences are SGHDT and FRDEAV. The CDR3 here is CASSFSARGGERLFF. CDR3 bases read: TGTGCCAGCAGTTTTTCGGCCAGGGGAGGCGAA.

Worth noting for this clone: Germline and genes: mouse. The read gets to within 4 residues of the CDR3 end, and the germline J gene fills in the rest. The V call is TRBV5, the J call TRBJ2-2; perhaps TRBD1 as D (6 bases). This CDR3 has 14 amino acids. V lost 3 bases to trimming and J lost 1 base, with 6 bases between them. Looked up from germline, CDR1 is LGHNA and CDR2 is YNLKQL (reference sequence). CDR3 loop: CASSQGQNTGQLYF. The sequenced part of the CDR3 DNA is TGTGCCAGCAGCCAGGGACAAAACACCGGG.

Regarding this clone: The listed genes are named as in mouse. The read finishes 4 residues shy of the CDR3 end, and the germline J gene is used to complete it. The J gene is TRBJ2-1, the V gene TRBV31, with 12 bases aligning to TRBD2. The CDR3 is made up of 14 amino acids. From germline, CDR1 is GKSSPN and CDR2 SITVG. The CDR3 reads CAWSRLGGRAEQFF. CDR3 DNA (partial): TGTGCCTGGAGTCGACTGGGGGGGCGCGCT. The full variable domain, with the rest looked up from reference TRBV31 and TRBJ2-1, is AQTIHQWPVAEIKAVGSPLSLGCTIKGKSSPNLYWYWQATGGTLQQLFYSITVGQVESVVQLNLSASRPKDDQFILSTEKLLLSHSGFYLCAWSRLGGRAEQFFGPGTRLTVL.

For this clone: Germline and genes: mouse. The CDR3 end is not reached by the read, which stops 4 residues before it; the germline J gene fills it in. This chain links TRBV31 with TRBJ2-1, with TRBD2 identical over 10 bases. J lost 4 bases, V lost 0 bases, and 3 bases had no gene match. Germline lookup yields CDR1 GKSSPN and CDR2 SITVG. This CDR3 comprises 15 residues. The CDR3 protein is CAWSLEDWGYAEQFF. Partial CDR3 DNA: TGTGCCTGGAGTCTAGAGGACTGGGGGTATGCT.

The sample holds a few counts of this clone. Gene and germline names: mouse. The read terminates 4 residues before the CDR3 end, so the remaining end is supplied by the germline J gene. This chain joins TRBV13-2 and TRBJ2-7; possible D gene TRBD2, 6 bases. This CDR3 spans 14 amino acids. Germline lookup yields CDR1 NNHNN and CDR2 SYGAGS (reference sequence). Trimming removed 1 base from V and 3 bases from J, with 11 bases in between. CDR3 DNA (partial): TGTGCCAGCGGTGATTGGATGGGGGTCTAT. Its translation: CASGDWMGVY. The full CDR3 protein is CASGDWMGVYEQYF.

The sample holds many counts of this clone. Genes here carry mouse names. The CDR3 end lies 4 residues beyond the end of the read and is filled in from the germline J gene. The chain is built from TRBV13-2 and TRBJ2-5; 11 bases are shared with TRBD2. V was clipped by 5 bases and J by 2 bases; unmatched bases: 4. CDR1 is NNHNN and CDR2 is SYGAGS in the germline V gene (reference sequence). This CDR3 is 15 amino acids long. CDR3: CASGRLGGFQDTQYF. The covered CDR3 bases are TGTGCCAGCGGGAGACTGGGGGGGTTCCAAGAC.

This clone was recorded a few times. Germline and genes here are mouse. The observed sequence ends 4 residues before the CDR3 terminus, with the missing tail filled in from the germline J gene. The chain uses TRBV17 and TRBJ2-3; D is possibly TRBD1 (6 bases). CDR1 MNHDT and CDR2 YYDKIL come from the germline V gene. V was cut by 3 bases and J by 0 bases, with 7 bases left in between. CDR3 size: 14 residues. The CDR3 reads CASSRRGSAETLYF. The part of the CDR3 DNA that was read is TGTGCTAGCAGTAGGAGGGGGAGTGCAGAA.

This clone was picked up many times. Gene names are the mouse ones. The CDR3 bases that were read are TGTGCCCTTCAGGACTGGGGGGGAAACACCGGG. It codes for CALQDWGGNTG. The full CDR3 is CALQDWGGNTGQLYF. The chain combines TRBV19 with TRBJ2-2; TRBD2 matches 12 bases. Coverage ceases 4 residues before the CDR3 finishes, and the germline J gene fills in the end. The CDR3 contains 15 residues. V gave up 10 bases and J gave up 1 base; unmatched junction bases: 5. CDR1 FNHDT and CDR2 SITEND come from the germline V gene (reference sequence).

This clone came up many times. Gene names and germline match the mouse. The read terminates 4 residues ahead of where the CDR3 ends, so the germline J gene completes it. This chain links TRBV13-1 with TRBJ2-5, with D perhaps TRBD1 (6 bases). Per germline, CDR1 NSHNY and CDR2 SYGAGN. The CDR3 extends over 14 amino acids. The CDR3 spells CASSEVRDKDTQYF. Incomplete CDR3 DNA: TGTGCCAGCAGTGAGGTCCGGGACAAAGAC.

This clone was seen a handful of times. Gene names follow the mouse nomenclature. The read stops 4 residues short of the end of the CDR3; the missing end is completed from the germline J gene. The chain combines TRBV19 with TRBJ2-3; D perhaps matches TRBD1 (6 bases). CDR3 size: 14 residues. The germline CDR1 and CDR2 sequences are FNHDT and SITEND (reference sequence). Trimming pared 2 bases from V and 4 bases from J, leaving 11 bases between. CDR3 protein: CASSIPTGTETLYF. Incomplete CDR3 DNA: TGTGCCAGCAGTATCCCCACAGGGACAGAA.

This clone has just a few counts. The gene names here belong to mouse. The missing CDR3 end, 4 residues past where the read stops, is filled in from the germline J gene. The chain has TRBV19 and TRBJ2-1, with 7 bases identical to TRBD1. Germline-derived CDR1 and CDR2 are FNHDT and SITEND (reference sequence). The CDR3 extends over 14 amino acids. V lost 5 bases and J lost 0; bases outside the gene matches: 2. The DNA read from the CDR3 is TGTGCCAGCAGGGGACAGAATAACTATGCT. Translating gives CASRGQNNYA. The full CDR3 is CASRGQNNYAEQFF.

This clone was detected a few times. Genes here carry mouse names. The read comes to an end 4 residues before the CDR3 does, leaving the germline J gene to fill in the end. The genes are TRBV13-2 and TRBJ2-4; no clear D gene. CDR3 length equals 12 residues. Germline lookup yields CDR1 NNHNN and CDR2 SYGAGS (reference sequence). CDR3 sequence reads: CASGENKNTLYF. CDR3 DNA (partial): TGTGCCAGCGGTGAAAACAAAAAC.